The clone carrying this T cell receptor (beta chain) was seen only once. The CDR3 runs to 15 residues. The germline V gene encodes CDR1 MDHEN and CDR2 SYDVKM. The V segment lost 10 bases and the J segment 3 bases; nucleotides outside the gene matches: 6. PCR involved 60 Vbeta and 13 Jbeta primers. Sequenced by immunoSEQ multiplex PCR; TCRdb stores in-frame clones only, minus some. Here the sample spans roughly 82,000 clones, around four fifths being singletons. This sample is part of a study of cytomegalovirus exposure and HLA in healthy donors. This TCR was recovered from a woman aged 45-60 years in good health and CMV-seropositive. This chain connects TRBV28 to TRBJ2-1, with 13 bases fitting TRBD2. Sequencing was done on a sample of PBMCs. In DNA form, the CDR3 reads TGTGCCACCAAACTAGCGGGAGGGCTCTACAATGAGCAGTTCTTC. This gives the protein CATKLAGGLYNEQFF.